Presented here are 27 T cell receptor beta chains from one specimen sequenced in a study of T cells in Graves' hyperthyroidism and ophthalmopathy. RNA transcripts gave rise to amplified TCR beta CDR3 regions. RT-PCR in the first round (using the HTBI primer set) targeted the TCR CDR3. TCRdb passed the multiplex PCR reads through MiXCR, listing each CDR3 protein once. Of 300,000 to 400,000 distinct CDR3 sequences in the sample, approximately 22% were seen once. The sequenced material came from blood. These receptors originate from a woman between 45 and 65 years old with Graves' hyperthyroidism.

For this clonotype: A much larger clone sits a single nucleotide away, making a read error possible. V and J are TRBV5-1 and TRBJ2-3; D gene uncertain. The DNA end lines up better with TRBJ1-5; the J call may be wrong. The CDR3 contains 18 residues. Germline-derived CDR1 and CDR2 are SGHRS and YFSETQ. CDR3 sequence reads: CASSPRTSGSIPTDTQHF. The CDR3 DNA reads as TGCGCCAGCAGCCCAAGGACTAGCGGGAGCATCCCCACAGATACGCAGCATTTT.

This clonotype was observed at least ten times. This rearrangement joins TRBV2 to TRBJ1-5; D might be TRBD1 (6 bases). Trimming took 1 base from V and 3 from J, leaving 10 bases between them. Germline values: CDR1 SNHLY, CDR2 FYNNEI. The CDR3 runs 15 residues. The CDR3 loop reads CASSEGTVYNQPQHF. DNA of the CDR3: TGTGCCAGCAGTGAAGGGACAGTATACAATCAGCCCCAGCATTTT.

This clonotype was found many times. The chain joins TRBV5-1 to TRBJ2-3; the D gene is possibly TRBD2 (6 bases). CDR1 and CDR2 (germline): SGHRS, YFSETQ. The CDR3 contains 15 residues. Trimming took off 6 bases at V and 2 bases at J, with 16 bases between the two ends. The CDR3 DNA follows: TGCGCCAGCAACCCTGGGCAGGGACTCACAGATACGCAGTATTTT. This encodes CASNPGQGLTDTQYF.

The gene calls are TRBV7-2 and TRBJ2-3; 7 bases match TRBD2. This CDR3 has 18 residues. V dropped 1 base and J dropped 4; count of bases not matched to a gene: 14. Looked up from germline, CDR1 is SGHTA and CDR2 is FQGNSA. This chain's CDR3 is CASSLVSLAVGIPDTQYF. DNA of the CDR3: TGTGCCAGCAGCTTAGTGTCTCTAGCGGTGGGCATCCCAGATACGCAGTATTTT.

This clonotype came up many times. V gene TRBV20-1 combines with J gene TRBJ1-5, with a possible D match to TRBD1 (6 bases). CDR3 length: 13 residues. Looked up from germline, CDR1 is DFQATT and CDR2 is SNEGSKA (reference sequence). Trimming stripped 0 bases from V and 6 bases from J, with 9 bases between. The CDR3 is CSARETGRQPQHF. DNA for the CDR3: TGCAGTGCTAGAGAGACAGGTCGTCAGCCCCAGCATTTT.

This clonotype was observed at least ten times. The rearrangement joins TRBV20-1 to TRBJ1-5; no firm D call. V gave up 3 bases and J gave up 4 bases, with 7 bases separating them. There are 12 residues in the CDR3. The germline V gene has CDR1 DFQATT and CDR2 SNEGSKA (reference sequence). CDR3 sequence reads: CSARYGNQPQHF. For the CDR3, the DNA is TGCAGTGCTAGGTACGGAAATCAGCCCCAGCATTTT.

This clonotype was detected ten times or more. The J gene is TRBJ1-1, the V gene TRBV2, with D tentatively TRBD1 (6 bases). The V gene lost 6 bases and the J gene lost 4 bases, with 12 bases spanning the gap. CDR1 is SNHLY, CDR2 FYNNEI, per germline. The CDR3 runs 13 residues. The CDR3 loop reads CASRVQGGTEAFF. CDR3 coding DNA: TGTGCCAGCAGAGTACAGGGTGGCACTGAAGCTTTCTTT. The full variable domain, completed using reference TRBV2 and TRBJ1-1, is EPEVTQTPSHQVTQMGQEVILRCVPISNHLYFYWYRQILGQKVEFLVSFYNNEISEKSEIFDDQFSVERPDGSNFTLKIRSTKLEDSAMYFCASRVQGGTEAFFGQGTRLTVV.

This chain joins TRBV20-1 and TRBJ1-1, with 10 bases aligning to TRBD1. Germline V gene sequence: CDR1 DFQATT, CDR2 SNEGSKA (reference sequence). V lost 0 bases, J lost 11 bases, and 3 bases stayed unmatched. The CDR3 spans 12 residues. CDR3 loop: CSAREGTGEAFF. The CDR3 DNA is TGCAGTGCTAGAGAGGGGACAGGGGAGGCTTTCTTT.

This clonotype showed up many times. The chain has TRBV18 and TRBJ2-3; D perhaps matches TRBD2 (6 bases). Trimming left V 3 bases short and J 1 base short, with 14 bases between. The length of the CDR3 is 16 residues. The germline CDR1 and CDR2 sequences are KGHSH and LQKENI. The chain's CDR3 is CASSPSGTLRTDTQYF. The CDR3 DNA reads as TGTGCCAGCTCACCCTCCGGGACTCTACGCACAGATACGCAGTATTTT.

V usage is TRBV4-1 and J usage is TRBJ2-7, with 7 bases aligning to TRBD1. V shed 4 bases, J shed 3 bases, and the junction held 3 bases outside the gene matches. Germline-derived CDR1 and CDR2 are MGHRA and YSYEKL. This CDR3 has 13 amino acids. The CDR3 sequence: CASSPTGFYEQYF. CDR3 nucleotides: TGCGCCAGCAGCCCGACAGGGTTCTACGAGCAGTACTTC.

The chain carries TRBV20-1 and TRBJ2-2, with D perhaps TRBD1 (5 bases). V gave up 0 bases and J gave up 0 bases, with 14 bases separating them. The CDR3 runs 17 residues. In germline, CDR1 is DFQATT, CDR2 SNEGSKA (reference sequence). As DNA, the CDR3 is TGCAGTGCTAGAGATCAGGGCGTAAACGCGAACACCGGGGAGCTGTTTTTT. Amino acid sequence: CSARDQGVNANTGELFF.

The V call is TRBV9, the J call TRBJ2-7, with TRBD2 matching 8 bases. From germline, CDR1 is SGDLS and CDR2 YYNGEE. The V segment lost 9 bases and the J segment 0 bases; nucleotides outside the gene matches: 14. This CDR3 has 16 amino acids. CDR3 coding DNA: TGTGCCAAAATTTGGGGTACGCGGGAGGCCTCCTACGAGCAGTACTTC. This codes for CAKIWGTREASYEQYF.

This clonotype was seen many times. The chain combines TRBV12-3 or TRBV12-4 with TRBJ2-5; 11 bases align to TRBD1. The CDR3 length is 15 residues. The V and J ends lost 1 base and 4 bases, in that order; junction bases with no gene match: 2. Here the CDR3 DNA reads TGTGCCAGCAGTTTAGGAGGGACAGGGGGAGAGACCCAGTACTTC. It is translated as CASSLGGTGGETQYF.

A few counts support this clonotype. The chain carries TRBV10-2 and TRBJ2-7; a possible D gene is TRBD1 (6 bases). Germline V gene sequence: CDR1 WSHSY, CDR2 SAAADI. This CDR3 region has 14 residues. V lost 6 bases and J 7 bases, leaving 19 bases between the germline ends. CDR3 region: CASSPGTLPGEQYF. DNA for the CDR3: TGCGCCAGCAGCCCCGGGACACTACCCGGGGAGCAGTACTTC.

This chain joins TRBV2 and TRBJ2-4; 13 nucleotides align to TRBD2. The CDR3 covers 15 residues. The V and J ends lost 10 bases and 9 bases, in that order; junction bases with no gene match: 12. CDR1 and CDR2 from the germline V gene are SNHLY and FYNNEI. CDR3 coding DNA: TGTGCCACCGAGAGGGGGACTAGCGGGATGTCCATTCAGTACTTC. Protein product: CATERGTSGMSIQYF. Combining the CDR3 with reference TRBV2 and TRBJ2-4 gives the whole variable domain EPEVTQTPSHQVTQMGQEVILRCVPISNHLYFYWYRQILGQKVEFLVSFYNNEISEKSEIFDDQFSVERPDGSNFTLKIRSTKLEDSAMYFCATERGTSGMSIQYFGAGTRLSVL.

This clonotype turned up a few times. J is TRBJ2-1 and V is TRBV18, with D possibly matching TRBD2 (6 bases). Trimming removed 3 bases at V and 5 bases at J, with 11 bases between. There are 14 residues in the CDR3. Per germline, CDR1 KGHSH and CDR2 LQKENI. CDR3 DNA: TGTGCCAGCTCACCTAGCGGAGGGAACAATGAGCAGTTCTTC. Its protein product is CASSPSGGNNEQFF.

J is TRBJ2-1 and V is TRBV6-4; D call uncertain. The germline CDR1 and CDR2 sequences are MRHNA and SNTAGT. The CDR3 contains 16 residues. V was clipped by 6 bases and J by 0 bases, with 15 bases between them. CDR3 nucleotide sequence: TGTGCCAGCAGCGCCTTGAGCGAGAGCTCCTACAATGAGCAGTTCTTC. As protein: CASSALSESSYNEQFF.

This chain connects TRBV6-5 to TRBJ1-5, with D possibly matching TRBD1 (5 bases). Germline CDR1 reads MNHEY; CDR2 reads SVGAGI. CDR3 length equals 15 residues. V was pared by 0 bases and J by 1 base, with 7 bases between. CDR3 coding DNA: TGTGCCAGCAGTTACTCGGGGACGAGCAATCAGCCCCAGCATTTT. Its translation: CASSYSGTSNQPQHF.

The V and J genes are TRBV24-1 and TRBJ2-1, with 8 bases matching TRBD1. The germline V gene encodes CDR1 KGHDR and CDR2 SFDVKD. The CDR3 is 14 residues long. Trimming removed 4 bases from V and 7 bases from J; junction bases left unmatched: 5. CDR3 protein: CATSDPGQENEQFF. The CDR3, as DNA: TGTGCCACCAGTGACCCGGGACAGGAGAATGAGCAGTTCTTC.

V is TRBV5-1 and J is TRBJ1-5, with 8 bases matching TRBD1. The CDR3 sequence is 15 residues long. The J segment lost 3 bases and the V segment lost 2 bases, leaving 4 bases of the junction unmatched. Germline V lookup: CDR1 SGHRS, CDR2 YFSETQ. DNA of the CDR3: TGCGCCAGCAGCTTACAGGGGGACCCCAATCAGCCCCAGCATTTT. Translation gives CASSLQGDPNQPQHF.

The chain joins TRBV27 to TRBJ2-2; D ambiguous. The CDR3 has 14 residues. Trimming left V 6 bases short and J 4 bases short, with 12 bases between. Germline CDR1 and CDR2: MNHEY and SMNVEV (reference sequence). Here the CDR3 DNA reads TGTGCCAGCAGAAAGGTTGACCTCACCGGGGAGCTGTTTTTT. It codes for CASRKVDLTGELFF.

On this clonotype: One base away lies a much larger clone, so this may be a sequencing read error. Likely a read error: the CDR3 ends without its conserved phenylalanine or tryptophan. The chain combines TRBV30 with TRBJ1-6; 9 bases match TRBD1. The trim removed 4 bases at V and 7 bases at J, leaving 5 bases unmatched. Germline V gives CDR1 GTSNPN, CDR2 SVGIG (reference sequence). The length of the CDR3 is 14 residues. The DNA for the CDR3 is TGTGCCTGGAAAAGGGACAGGGCAAATTCACCCCTCCACCTT. Translating gives CAWKRDRANSPLHL.

This clonotype was picked up many times. The chain is built from TRBV27 and TRBJ2-3; 14 nucleotides align to TRBD2. Germline lookup yields CDR1 MNHEY and CDR2 SMNVEV (reference sequence). V trimming: 3 bases; J trimming: 3 bases; junction bases outside the gene matches: 5. The CDR3 is 17 residues long. The DNA of the CDR3 is TGTGCCAGCAGTTTCGGGACTAGCGGGAGTTGGACAGATACGCAGTATTTT. Translating gives CASSFGTSGSWTDTQYF.

This clonotype appeared many times. The rearrangement uses TRBV20-1 and TRBJ2-7; no definite D call. Germline V gene lookup returns CDR1 DFQATT and CDR2 SNEGSKA (reference sequence). Trimming left V 0 bases short and J 5 bases short, with 11 bases between. There are 13 residues in the CDR3. In DNA form, the CDR3 reads TGCAGTGCTAGAGATCCCGGTAAAAACGAGCAGTACTTC. Amino acids: CSARDPGKNEQYF.

V is TRBV27 and J is TRBJ2-7; the D gene is possibly TRBD1 (7 bases). Germline-derived CDR1 and CDR2 are MNHEY and SMNVEV (reference sequence). V was pared by 8 bases and J by 3 bases, with 17 bases between. The CDR3 extends over 14 amino acids. The CDR3 DNA sequence: TGTGCCAGCGCCGGGCAGGGGGGCCTCTACGAGCAGTACTTC. Translating gives CASAGQGGLYEQYF.

This clonotype was recorded at least ten times. The chain couples TRBV11-3 to TRBJ2-7; D not certain. CDR3 length: 12 amino acids. The germline V gene has CDR1 SGHNT and CDR2 YENEEA. Trimming stripped 4 bases from V and 8 bases from J, with 12 bases between. CDR3 bases: TGTGCCAGCAGCTCCTCCCAAGGGCAGCAGTACTTC. This sequence encodes CASSSSQGQQYF.

There are many counts of this clonotype. This chain uses TRBV12-3 or TRBV12-4 with TRBJ1-1; D call uncertain. CDR3 length: 15 amino acids. Trimming took 7 bases from V and 0 from J, leaving 15 bases between them. The CDR3 reads CASNPRVPLNTEAFF. The DNA of the CDR3 is TGTGCCAGCAACCCACGGGTACCTCTGAACACTGAAGCTTTCTTT.